This T cell receptor (beta chain) was captured by sequencing in a study of naive and memory T cell subsets. Whole-study findings and limits: Possibly reflecting memory cells re-expressing CD45RA, a few larger clonotypes occurred in naive repertoires, especially CD8.

This clonotype has only a few counts. Its antigen is still unknown. An equimolar mix of two oligonucleotides served as the beta constant-region primer for TRBC1 and TRBC2. The ligated cDNA underwent four PCR rounds using SP2 and nested alpha and beta constant-region primers. TCRdb used MiXCR to reprocess the UMI-ligation and nested PCR reads, holding one entry per CDR3 protein. The data contain roughly 100,000 distinct CDR3 sequences, roughly 15% of them seen just once; the ten biggest clones take up roughly 2.8%. This CDR3 is 13 amino acids long. Per the germline V gene, CDR1 is SEHNR and CDR2 is FQNEAQ (reference sequence). Trimming cost V 7 bases and J 8 bases, with 17 bases left between them.

Sequencing used naive CD8+ T cells from blood. The TCR originated in a human donor in good health. The rearrangement joins TRBV7-9 to TRBJ1-2; D is uncertain. The DNA of the CDR3 is TGTGCCAGCACCCCCAACCGGGGTGACGGCTACACCTTC. This translates into CASTPNRGDGYTF.